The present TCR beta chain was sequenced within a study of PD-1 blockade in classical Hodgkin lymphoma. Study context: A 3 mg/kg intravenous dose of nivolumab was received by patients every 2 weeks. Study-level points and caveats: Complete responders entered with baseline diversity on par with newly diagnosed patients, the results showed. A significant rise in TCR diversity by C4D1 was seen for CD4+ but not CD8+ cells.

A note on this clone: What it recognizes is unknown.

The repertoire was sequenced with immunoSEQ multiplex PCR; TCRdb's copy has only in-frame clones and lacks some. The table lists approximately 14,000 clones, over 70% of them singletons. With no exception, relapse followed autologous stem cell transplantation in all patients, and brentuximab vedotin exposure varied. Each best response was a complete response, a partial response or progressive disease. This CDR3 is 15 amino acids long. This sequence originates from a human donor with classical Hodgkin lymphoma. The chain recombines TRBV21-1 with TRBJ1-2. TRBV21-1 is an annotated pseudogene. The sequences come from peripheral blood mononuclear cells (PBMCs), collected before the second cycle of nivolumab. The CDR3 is CASSKAGQGRYGYTF. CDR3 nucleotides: TGTGCCAGCAGCAAAGCGGGGCAGGGACGCTATGGCTACACCTTC.